This T cell receptor beta chain was found in a study of type 1 regulatory T cells. On the study more broadly: This in vitro CD4 product, T-allo10, is enriched for Tr1 cells and alloantigen-specific. Study findings and constraints: Compared with non-type 1 regulatory T cells, type 1 regulatory T cells showed a more restricted TCR repertoire.

The CDR3 contains 17 residues. CDR1 is DFQATT and CDR2 is SNEGSKA in the germline V gene (reference sequence). J was trimmed by 0 bases and V by 0 bases; bases with no gene match: 9. A remark on this clonotype: Antigen unknown.

MiXCR, run by TCRdb on the reads, gives a single entry per CDR3 protein. The data show tens of thousands of distinct CDR3 sequences, more than 20% seen once. The source material was cultured type 1 regulatory T (Tr1) cells, either the whole culture or a sorted fraction (not recorded which). The chain employs TRBV20-1 and TRBJ2-7, with TRBD2 identical over 9 bases. This receptor was obtained from a human donor in good health. CDR3 in amino acids: CSAREFRLAASSYEQYF. The CDR3 region has the DNA TGCAGTGCTAGAGAATTTCGACTAGCGGCGAGCTCCTACGAGCAGTACTTC.